The source of this T cell receptor beta chain is a study of beta chain features in type 1 diabetes. Study in general: Regarding age, gender and cell yields, patients proved similar to healthy donors.

Study-wide results and caveats: Sampled from patients, naive, central memory and Treg TCRB repertoires appeared more similar than those sampled from healthy donors.

The V and J ends lost 4 bases and 4 bases respectively, with 11 bases between them. The CDR3 runs to 15 residues. Germline V lookup: CDR1 SGHTA, CDR2 FQGNSA. Expressed TCRB transcripts got sequenced, as all isolated RNA was reverse transcribed. Reads from naive, central memory and regulatory T cell samples averaged approximately 3.7 million. Data came from immunoSEQ multiplex PCR; TCRdb stores just in-frame clones and leaves some out. The sample records around 500,000 clones, approximately 10% being singletons. This clone was recorded a few times. Its specificity is unknown. The sequence derives from a woman aged 18-29 years in good health. The gene calls are TRBV7-2 and TRBJ2-6; perhaps TRBD1 as D (6 bases). Sequences were obtained from naive CD4+ T cells from blood. In DNA, the CDR3 is TGTGCCAGCAGCTCCTGGACAGTCGGGGCCAACGTCCTGACTTTC. It translates to CASSSWTVGANVLTF.